The present T cell receptor beta chain was sequenced within a study of vaccination and CD4 T cells after COVID-19. This CDR3 spans 14 amino acids. CDR1 is SNHLY, CDR2 FYNNEI, per germline. The V and J ends lost 6 bases and 4 bases respectively, with 12 bases between them. Treatment denoted: approximately 9-day PBMC culture with coronavirus spike peptide pools or control peptides (ViraFEST assay). ViraFEST stimulated the growth of antigen-specific T cells using peptide pools and subsequently profiled their TCRs by sequencing. Points on this clonotype: What it recognizes is unknown.

Scientists ran DNA taken from cultured CD4+ T cells through the Oncomine TCR Beta short-read assay for sequencing. Genomic DNA extraction was carried out from cultured CD4+ T cells. TCRdb itself ran the PCR reads through MiXCR, one entry per CDR3 protein. Here the sample spans some 12,000 distinct CDR3 sequences, over 20% being singletons. The sample in question was CD4+ T cells from blood, cultured in vitro, obtained before SARS-CoV-2 vaccination. The receptor's source is a human donor who received a COVID-19 vaccine. This chain uses TRBV2 with TRBJ1-4; D may be TRBD1 (6 bases). CDR3 sequence reads: CASRETGNNEKLFF. The CDR3 nucleotides read TGTGCCAGCAGGGAAACAGGGAATAATGAAAAACTGTTTTTT.